These 23 T cell receptor beta chains share one sample of origin, sequenced in a study of Graves' ophthalmopathy and Graves' hyperthyroidism. For repertoire sequencing, the TCR beta CDR3 regions were amplified from RNA transcripts. HTBI primers served in a first-round RT-PCR, which a second-round multiplex PCR followed. TCRdb passed the multiplex PCR reads through MiXCR, listing each CDR3 protein once. This sample has approximately 640,000 distinct CDR3 sequences; 35% to 45% occur once, and the top ten carry 3% to 4%. The sample taken for sequencing was peripheral blood. The receptor source for this set is an adult man with Graves' ophthalmopathy.

The CDR3 region is CASSGPTGTRETQYF. CDR3 bases: TGTGCCAGCAGTGGGCCGACAGGTACCAGAGAGACCCAGTACTTC. The gene calls are TRBV25-1 and TRBJ2-5; D possibly corresponds to TRBD1 (6 bases). The V and J ends lost 4 bases and 4 bases respectively, with 16 bases between them. There are 15 residues in the CDR3. CDR1 and CDR2 from the germline V gene are MGHDK and SYGVNS.

The rearrangement links TRBV19 to TRBJ2-7; 15 bases map to TRBD2. V gave up 1 base and J gave up 3 bases; unmatched junction bases: 4. Germline lookup yields CDR1 LNHDA and CDR2 SQIVND (reference sequence). This CDR3 comprises 17 residues. The DNA of the CDR3 is TGTGCCAGTAGTATAGGAGGACTAGCGGGAGGGCACTACGAGCAGTACTTC. Its protein is CASSIGGLAGGHYEQYF.

Many counts were recorded for this clonotype. V and J are TRBV5-1 and TRBJ1-6; TRBD1 might be the D (6 bases). The length of the CDR3 is 16 residues. Germline V CDR1 and CDR2: SGHRS, YFSETQ. Trimming cost V 4 bases and J 5 bases, with 16 bases left between them. Here the CDR3 DNA reads TGCGCCAGCAGCCTGGAAGGGCAGGGGAATAATTCACCCCTCCACTTT. Protein: CASSLEGQGNNSPLHF.

The rearrangement uses TRBV10-3 and TRBJ1-5, with 7 positions matching TRBD1. The J segment lost 1 base and the V segment lost 5 bases, leaving 17 bases of the junction unmatched. Germline CDR1 and CDR2: ENHRY and SYGVKD. The CDR3 is made up of 19 amino acids. The CDR3 sequence: CAISSYRGTVNGSNQPQHF. CDR3 bases: TGTGCCATCAGTAGCTACAGGGGTACGGTAAACGGGAGCAATCAGCCCCAGCATTTT.

This clonotype was observed a handful of times. The J gene is TRBJ1-1, the V gene TRBV16; D might be TRBD1 (6 bases). Germline-derived CDR1 and CDR2 are KGHSY and FQNENV. V lost 4 bases and J lost 3, with 15 bases in between. The CDR3 is made up of 15 amino acids. The CDR3 spells CASSLRGGGDTEAFF. CDR3 nucleotides: TGTGCCAGCAGCCTCCGCGGGGGGGGCGACACTGAAGCTTTCTTT.

The chain links TRBV10-3 to TRBJ1-1; the D gene is possibly TRBD1 (5 bases). This CDR3 has 14 residues. Germline CDR1 and CDR2: ENHRY and SYGVKD. The ends were cut back, 4 bases at V and 1 base at J, with 10 bases in the middle. The CDR3 region has the DNA TGTGCCATCAGTGGAGGGGCTACGAACACTGAAGCTTTCTTT. It translates to CAISGGATNTEAFF.

The V and J genes are TRBV6-6 and TRBJ2-2; D gene ambiguous. The germline V and J ends were trimmed by 7 bases and 0 bases, with 12 bases remaining between them. This CDR3 contains 15 residues. Germline V gene lookup returns CDR1 MNHNY and CDR2 SVGAGI (reference sequence). Here the CDR3 reads CASTADTSNTGELFF. In DNA, the CDR3 is TGTGCCAGCACCGCTGACACCTCGAACACCGGGGAGCTGTTTTTT.

In its sample, this clonotype was seen many times. The chain is built from TRBV9 and TRBJ1-2, with D hard to call. Looked up from germline, CDR1 is SGDLS and CDR2 is YYNGEE. Trimming took 0 bases from V and 4 from J, leaving 7 bases between them. The CDR3 loop spans 13 amino acids. The CDR3 spells CASSVGPLYGYTF. The CDR3 nucleotides are TGTGCCAGCAGCGTAGGGCCGCTCTATGGCTACACCTTC.

The chain employs TRBV7-9 and TRBJ1-1, with 7 bases aligning to TRBD1. Germline-derived CDR1 and CDR2 are SEHNR and FQNEAQ (reference sequence). The CDR3 totals 15 residues. The J segment lost 2 bases and the V segment lost 5 bases, leaving 8 bases of the junction unmatched. The CDR3 region has the DNA TGTGCCAGCAGCCGCGGTCCAGGGGGAAACACTGAAGCTTTCTTT. It codes for CASSRGPGGNTEAFF. The full variable domain, in which reference TRBV7-9 and TRBJ1-1 provide the parts outside the CDR3, is DTGVSQNPRHKITKRGQNVTFRCDPISEHNRLYWYRQTLGQGPEFLTYFQNEAQLEKSRLLSDRFSAERPKGSFSTLEIQRTEQGDSAMYLCASSRGPGGNTEAFFGQGTRLTVV.

This clonotype was recorded a few times. The chain uses TRBV12-5 and TRBJ1-1; TRBD1 aligns across 8 bases. This CDR3 contains 19 residues. The ends lost 2 bases at V and 2 bases at J; junction bases unmatched: 16. The germline gives CDR1 LGHNT, CDR2 FRNRAP. CDR3 nucleotides: TGTGCTAGTGGTTTGCCCCCGGGGGCAGGGGGCACTCTTAACACTGAAGCTTTCTTT. It is translated as CASGLPPGAGGTLNTEAFF.

In this sample, this clonotype turned up many times. The chain joins TRBV20-1 to TRBJ1-1; D uncertain. The CDR3 length is 12 residues. The germline V and J ends were trimmed by 1 base and 0 bases, with 3 bases remaining between them. The V gene's germline CDR1 is DFQATT and CDR2 SNEGSKA (reference sequence). CDR3 in DNA: TGCAGTGCTAGAGTCTTGAACACTGAAGCTTTCTTT. Amino acid sequence: CSARVLNTEAFF.

At least ten counts were recorded for this clonotype. The chain links TRBV12-3 or TRBV12-4 to TRBJ2-5; D is unclear. V was cut by 3 bases and J by 10 bases, with 9 bases left in between. The CDR3 sequence is 11 residues long. The CDR3 nucleotides are TGTGCCAGCAGTTTCGGAACAGACCAGTACTTC. Translation: CASSFGTDQYF.

This clonotype has a count of ten or more. This chain links TRBV25-1 with TRBJ1-2, with D hard to call. Germline-derived CDR1 and CDR2 are MGHDK and SYGVNS. CDR3 length: 16 residues. The V gene lost 3 bases and the J gene lost 6 bases, with 20 bases spanning the gap. The CDR3 coding sequence is TGTGCCAGCAGTGACTCCATGGAAGCTACGTCTAATGGCTACACCTTC. Its translation: CASSDSMEATSNGYTF.

This clonotype was observed at least ten times. The chain's CDR3 is CASTPLSGRENGYTF. Here the CDR3 DNA reads TGTGCCAGCACCCCCTTATCGGGGCGCGAAAATGGCTACACCTTC. V and J are TRBV12-3 or TRBV12-4 and TRBJ1-2; possible D gene TRBD1, 5 bases. Trimming pared 7 bases from V and 6 bases from J, leaving 21 bases between. The CDR3 loop spans 15 amino acids.

The rearrangement links TRBV5-1 to TRBJ2-2; D is unresolved. The CDR3 has 14 amino acids. Germline CDR1 is SGHRS and CDR2 is YFSETQ. The V end was cut by 3 bases, the J end by 0 bases, with 6 bases between. CDR3 loop: CASSYTSNTGELFF. The CDR3 DNA sequence: TGCGCCAGCAGCTACACCTCGAACACCGGGGAGCTGTTTTTT. The whole variable domain, filled in from reference TRBV5-1 and TRBJ2-2, reads KAGVTQTPRYLIKTRGQQVTLSCSPISGHRSVSWYQQTPGQGLQFLFEYFSETQRNKGNFPGRFSGRQFSNSRSEMNVSTLELGDSALYLCASSYTSNTGELFFGEGSRLTVL.

This clonotype was picked up many times. The gene calls are TRBV5-1 and TRBJ2-5, with 9 bases fitting TRBD1. This CDR3 contains 15 residues. V lost 4 bases, J lost 0 bases, and 4 bases stayed unmatched. Germline loops: CDR1 SGHRS, CDR2 YFSETQ. The CDR3 nucleotides read TGCGCCAGCAGCAAGGACAGGGGATACCAAGAGACCCAGTACTTC. Its protein is CASSKDRGYQETQYF. The full variable domain, completed using reference TRBV5-1 and TRBJ2-5, is KAGVTQTPRYLIKTRGQQVTLSCSPISGHRSVSWYQQTPGQGLQFLFEYFSETQRNKGNFPGRFSGRQFSNSRSEMNVSTLELGDSALYLCASSKDRGYQETQYFGPGTRLLVL.

This clonotype was detected many times. The gene calls are TRBV7-9 and TRBJ1-5; 8 bases align to TRBD1. J lost 3 bases, V lost 5 bases, and 6 bases had no gene match. CDR3 length: 15 amino acids. Germline V lookup: CDR1 SEHNR, CDR2 FQNEAQ (reference sequence). The CDR3 sequence is CASSPGQGDNQPQHF. CDR3 coding DNA: TGTGCCAGCAGCCCCGGACAGGGTGACAATCAGCCCCAGCATTTT.

The sample holds many counts of this clonotype. The rearrangement uses TRBV11-2 and TRBJ1-1; D may be TRBD1 (5 bases). The CDR3 has 11 residues. Trimming took 7 bases from V and 10 from J, leaving 13 bases between them. Per germline, CDR1 SGHAT and CDR2 FQNNGV. Here the CDR3 reads CASTSGTGAFF. The CDR3 region has the DNA TGTGCCAGCACCTCCGGGACGGGAGCTTTCTTT.

This clonotype was picked up one time. This may be a read error: a much more frequent sequence differs by one nucleotide. The CDR3 protein is CASSSSVLNTEAFF. In nucleotides, the CDR3 is TGTGCCAGCAGCTCTTCCGTCCTGAACACTGAAGCTTTCTTT. V and J are TRBV7-9 and TRBJ1-1; D not certain. The V end lost 4 bases, the J end lost 0 bases, and 9 bases lay between the germline ends. The CDR3 covers 14 residues. CDR1 is SEHNR and CDR2 is FQNEAQ in the germline V gene (reference sequence).

This clonotype was observed a few times. The rearrangement joins TRBV6-1 to TRBJ1-1; D is ambiguous. CDR1 is MNHNS and CDR2 is SASEGT in the germline V gene. Trimming took 8 bases from V and 0 from J, leaving 16 bases between them. The CDR3 runs to 15 residues. The DNA for the CDR3 is TGTGCCAGCCGGCTAGGACCCCCTTTGAACACTGAAGCTTTCTTT. Residues: CASRLGPPLNTEAFF.

The chain recombines TRBV7-9 with TRBJ2-7; TRBD1 agrees at 7 bases. V lost 3 bases to trimming and J lost 0 bases; unmatched junction nucleotides: 8. The V gene's germline CDR1 is SEHNR and CDR2 FQNEAQ (reference sequence). The CDR3 loop spans 16 amino acids. Here the CDR3 reads CASSLALQGSSYEQYF. CDR3 nucleotides: TGTGCCAGCAGCTTGGCCCTACAGGGGAGCTCCTACGAGCAGTACTTC.

The rearrangement links TRBV20-1 to TRBJ2-5, with 11 bases identical to TRBD2. The CDR3 spans 13 residues. The junction had 2 bases not matched to a gene; V was cut back by 7 bases and J by 1 base. From germline, CDR1 is DFQATT and CDR2 SNEGSKA (reference sequence). CDR3 sequence reads: CSVLAGAQETQYF. The CDR3 DNA reads TGCAGTGTACTAGCGGGGGCCCAAGAGACCCAGTACTTC.

This clonotype was found a few times. The chain carries TRBV14 and TRBJ2-7, with D perhaps TRBD1 or TRBD2 (5 bases each). The V end lost 1 base, the J end lost 3 bases, and 13 bases lay between the germline ends. The germline V gene encodes CDR1 SGHDN and CDR2 FVKESK. The CDR3 totals 15 residues. The CDR3 loop reads CASSQGDGVLYEQYF. The CDR3 DNA sequence: TGTGCCAGCAGCCAAGGGGACGGAGTACTCTACGAGCAGTACTTC.